This entry describes one T cell receptor (beta chain). These data originate in a study of resident and recirculating memory T cells in vitiligo. The CDR3 consists of 12 residues. Looked up from germline, CDR1 is SGHRS and CDR2 is YFSETQ. Trimming took off 6 bases at V and 1 base at J, with 7 bases between the two ends. Profiling relied on immunoSEQ multiplex PCR, and the TCRdb table lists in-frame clones only, not all of them. The data contain tens of thousands of clones, 92% of them singletons. Specimen: blood. This chain joins TRBV5-1 and TRBJ1-1, with D perhaps TRBD1 (6 bases). The source is a male donor with vitiligo. CDR3 in amino acids: CASKDRNTEAFF. The CDR3 DNA sequence: TGCGCCAGCAAGGACAGGAACACTGAAGCTTTCTTT.